This T cell receptor beta chain appears in the sequencing data of a study of T-cell memory formation after mild COVID-19. The germline CDR1 and CDR2 sequences are SGHVS and FNYEAQ. The CDR3 consists of 19 residues. J was trimmed by 0 bases and V by 1 base; bases with no gene match: 8. A single record per CDR3 protein comes from TCRdb applying MiXCR to the 5' RACE reads. The sample contains hundreds of thousands of distinct CDR3 sequences, 20% to 25% of which appear only once. The sequence was obtained from an adult woman who had mild COVID-19 (a few samples of this study predate the infection). Cell type and time point are not known. The specimen was PBMCs or a T cell subset sorted from them (not recorded which). The chain uses TRBV7-6 and TRBJ2-2, with 10 bases aligning to TRBD2. The CDR3 loop is CASSLGDSGGAANTGELFF. In nucleotides, the CDR3 is TGTGCCAGCAGCTTAGGAGACAGCGGGGGGGCCGCGAACACCGGGGAGCTGTTTTTT. The full variable domain, with the rest looked up from reference TRBV7-6 and TRBJ2-2, is GAGVSQSPRYKVTKRGQDVALRCDPISGHVSLYWYRQALGQGPEFLTYFNYEAQQDKSGLPNDRFSAERPEGSISTLTIQRTEQRDSAMYRCASSLGDSGGAANTGELFFGEGSRLTVL.